The 10 T cell receptor beta chains in this list originate from one sample, sequenced in a study of T-cell reconstitution after alpha-beta-depleted transplantation in children. During its preparation, the TCRbeta library received unique molecular identifiers. One entry per CDR3 protein results from TCRdb running MiXCR on the PCR reads. The sample shows under 850,000 distinct CDR3 sequences, approximately 14% of them seen only once. The specimen comprised PBMCs, sampled before TCRalphabeta/CD19-depleted stem cell transplant. The receptors were gathered from a girl aged 2 to 10 with congenital amegakaryocytic thrombocytopenia, due to receive a stem cell transplant.

This clonotype was observed at least ten times. The rearrangement uses TRBV12-3 or TRBV12-4 and TRBJ2-3; tentatively, D is TRBD2 (6 bases). The CDR3 covers 16 residues. Trimming stripped 3 bases from V and 2 bases from J, with 15 bases between. CDR3 in DNA: TGTGCCAGCAGTTTGTCCGGGACTCACGTCACAGATACGCAGTATTTT. Translated, it gives CASSLSGTHVTDTQYF.

CDR3 residues: CASNRGQAYGYTF. CDR3 sequence (DNA): TGTGCCAGCAACCGGGGACAGGCTTATGGCTACACCTTC. The rearrangement links TRBV5-6 to TRBJ1-2; 8 bases agree with TRBD1. CDR1 is SGHDT, CDR2 YYEEEE, per germline. This CDR3 spans 13 amino acids. V was pared by 6 bases and J by 5 bases, with 6 bases of the junction left unmatched.

This clonotype was detected a few times. The V call is TRBV20-1, the J call TRBJ2-1, with 11 bases matching TRBD2. The CDR3 runs 16 residues. CDR1 and CDR2 from the germline V gene are DFQATT and SNEGSKA (reference sequence). The chain's CDR3 is CSAGGLAGTSYNEQFF. CDR3 sequence (DNA): TGCAGCGCTGGCGGACTAGCGGGTACCTCCTACAATGAGCAGTTCTTC.

This clonotype showed up just a few times. This chain joins TRBV5-1 and TRBJ2-7; 10 nucleotides match TRBD2. The CDR3 consists of 17 residues. Germline trimming cut 4 bases from V and 3 bases from J; bases unmatched to any gene: 13. Per the germline V gene, CDR1 is SGHRS and CDR2 is YFSETQ. DNA for the CDR3: TGCGCCAGCAGCCCGGGGGCTAGCGGGAGAATTAGCTACGAGCAGTACTTC. This translates into CASSPGASGRISYEQYF.

This clonotype was observed many times. This chain joins TRBV12-3 or TRBV12-4 and TRBJ2-2; D ambiguous. The V gene lost 5 bases and the J gene lost 7 bases, with 11 bases spanning the gap. This CDR3 has 13 residues. The CDR3: CASSTTWDGELFF. The CDR3 DNA is TGTGCCAGCAGTACGACCTGGGACGGGGAGCTGTTTTTT.

This clonotype came up many times. This chain uses TRBV20-1 with TRBJ2-1, with 12 bases matching TRBD1. V was pared by 2 bases and J by 7 bases, with 6 bases of the junction left unmatched. The V gene's germline CDR1 is DFQATT and CDR2 SNEGSKA (reference sequence). The CDR3 contains 15 residues. The chain's CDR3 is CSARSGQGARNEQFF. The CDR3 DNA sequence: TGCAGTGCTAGATCGGGACAGGGGGCGCGGAATGAGCAGTTCTTC.

This clonotype has ten or more counts. The V call is TRBV5-1, the J call TRBJ2-4, with D perhaps being TRBD1 or TRBD2 (5 bases each). Germline V gene data show CDR1 as SGHRS and CDR2 as YFSETQ. This CDR3 spans 14 amino acids. The germline V and J ends were trimmed by 0 bases and 8 bases, with 12 bases remaining between them. The CDR3 DNA follows: TGCGCCAGCAGCTTGGGACAGTGGGGAGACATTCAGTACTTC. Translated, it gives CASSLGQWGDIQYF. Based on the CDR3 plus reference TRBV5-1 and TRBJ2-4, the full variable domain is KAGVTQTPRYLIKTRGQQVTLSCSPISGHRSVSWYQQTPGQGLQFLFEYFSETQRNKGNFPGRFSGRQFSNSRSEMNVSTLELGDSALYLCASSLGQWGDIQYFGAGTRLSVL.

This clonotype was seen many times. The chain carries TRBV4-2 and TRBJ1-2, with D hard to call. The V end lost 1 base, the J end lost 3 bases, and 15 bases lay between the germline ends. There are 16 residues in the CDR3. Germline CDR1 reads LGHNA; CDR2 reads YNFKEQ. DNA for the CDR3: TGTGCCAGCAGCCAAGGGACTAGGGCTCCCGACTATGGCTACACCTTC. As protein: CASSQGTRAPDYGYTF.

This clonotype was seen a handful of times. The chain combines TRBV20-1 with TRBJ1-3, with 8 bases matching TRBD1. The trim removed 1 base at V and 2 bases at J, leaving 7 bases unmatched. CDR1 and CDR2 (germline): DFQATT, SNEGSKA (reference sequence). The CDR3 is made up of 16 amino acids. The CDR3 loop reads CSARAPPDRAGNTIYF. The CDR3 DNA sequence: TGCAGTGCTAGAGCCCCCCCGGACAGGGCTGGAAACACCATATATTTT.

This clonotype turned up a few times. This rearrangement joins TRBV5-1 to TRBJ2-1; TRBD2 matches 7 bases. The CDR3 extends over 15 amino acids. The ends lost 0 bases at V and 9 bases at J; junction bases unmatched: 9. Germline V gene data show CDR1 as SGHRS and CDR2 as YFSETQ. Here the CDR3 reads CASSLVWEGRGEQFF. Here the CDR3 DNA reads TGCGCCAGCAGCTTGGTGTGGGAGGGCCGGGGTGAGCAGTTCTTC. Together with reference TRBV5-1 and TRBJ2-1, the CDR3 gives the full variable domain: KAGVTQTPRYLIKTRGQQVTLSCSPISGHRSVSWYQQTPGQGLQFLFEYFSETQRNKGNFPGRFSGRQFSNSRSEMNVSTLELGDSALYLCASSLVWEGRGEQFFGPGTRLTVL.